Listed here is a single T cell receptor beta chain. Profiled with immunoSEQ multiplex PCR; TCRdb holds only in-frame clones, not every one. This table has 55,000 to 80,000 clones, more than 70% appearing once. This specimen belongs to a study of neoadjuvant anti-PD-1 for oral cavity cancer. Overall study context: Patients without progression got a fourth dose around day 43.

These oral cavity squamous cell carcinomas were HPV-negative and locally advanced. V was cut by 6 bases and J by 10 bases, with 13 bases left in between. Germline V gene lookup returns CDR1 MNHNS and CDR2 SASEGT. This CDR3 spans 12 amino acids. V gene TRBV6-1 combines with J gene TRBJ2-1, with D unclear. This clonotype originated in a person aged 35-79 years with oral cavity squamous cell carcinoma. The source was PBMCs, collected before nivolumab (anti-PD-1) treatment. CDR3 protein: CASRDGAGEQFF. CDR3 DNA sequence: TGTGCCAGCAGGGACGGAGCTGGGGAGCAGTTCTTC.